The sequence of this T cell receptor beta chain was determined in a study of T cells in Graves' hyperthyroidism and ophthalmopathy. The investigators amplified TCR beta CDR3 regions from RNA transcripts. With the HTBI primer set, the TCR CDR3 went through a first round of RT-PCR. TCRdb re-called the multiplex PCR reads through MiXCR, storing one row per CDR3 protein. Of around 690,000 distinct CDR3 sequences in the sample, 17% were seen once. Exclusion of a patient resulted from uncontrolled infection, other autoimmune disease, pregnancy or lactation. Together with thyroid ultrasound, orbital computed tomography, serum thyroxine and TRAb, clinical symptoms were used for diagnoses. PBMCs were obtained from 10 ml fresh peripheral blood. J was trimmed by 0 bases and V by 5 bases; bases with no gene match: 15. Germline V gene sequence: CDR1 SSHAT, CDR2 FNYEAQ (reference sequence). The CDR3 totals 20 residues.

This clonotype came up a few times. The target antigen is unknown. Regarding the study as a whole: Peripheral blood also featured most of the thyroid clonotypes expanded above 0.001.

The V call is TRBV7-7, the J call TRBJ2-1; 11 bases map to TRBD2. The sequence was collected from a man aged 45-65 years with Graves' hyperthyroidism. What was sequenced was blood. The CDR3 loop reads CASSGANRRLAGNSYNEQFF. The CDR3 coding sequence is TGTGCCAGCAGCGGAGCGAACAGGAGACTAGCGGGAAACTCCTACAATGAGCAGTTCTTC. The variable domain in full, completed from reference TRBV7-7 and TRBJ2-1, reads GAGVSQSPRYKVTKRGQDVTLRCDPISSHATLYWYQQALGQGPEFLTYFNYEAQPDKSGLPSDRFSAERPEGSISTLTIQRTEQRDSAMYRCASSGANRRLAGNSYNEQFFGPGTRLTVL.